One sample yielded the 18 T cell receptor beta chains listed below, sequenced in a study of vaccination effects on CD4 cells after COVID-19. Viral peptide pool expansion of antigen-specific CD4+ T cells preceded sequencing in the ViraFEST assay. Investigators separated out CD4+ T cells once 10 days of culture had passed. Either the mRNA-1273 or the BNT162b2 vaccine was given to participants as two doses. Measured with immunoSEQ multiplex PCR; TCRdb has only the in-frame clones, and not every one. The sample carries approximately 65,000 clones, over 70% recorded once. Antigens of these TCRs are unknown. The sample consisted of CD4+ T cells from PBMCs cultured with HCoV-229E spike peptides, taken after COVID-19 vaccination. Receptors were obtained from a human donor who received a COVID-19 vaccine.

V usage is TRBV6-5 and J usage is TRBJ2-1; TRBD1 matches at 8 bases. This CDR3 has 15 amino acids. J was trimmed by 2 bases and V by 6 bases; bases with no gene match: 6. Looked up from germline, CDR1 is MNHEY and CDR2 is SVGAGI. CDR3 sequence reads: CASSTDRGPYNEQFF. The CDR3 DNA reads TGTGCCAGCAGCACAGACAGGGGACCCTACAATGAGCAGTTCTTC.

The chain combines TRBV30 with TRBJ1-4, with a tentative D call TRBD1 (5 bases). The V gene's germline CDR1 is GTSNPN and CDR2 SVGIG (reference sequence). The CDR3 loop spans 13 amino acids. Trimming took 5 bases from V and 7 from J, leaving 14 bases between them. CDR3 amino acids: CAWWDRWSEKLFF. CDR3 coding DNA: TGTGCCTGGTGGGACCGGTGGAGTGAAAAACTGTTTTTT.

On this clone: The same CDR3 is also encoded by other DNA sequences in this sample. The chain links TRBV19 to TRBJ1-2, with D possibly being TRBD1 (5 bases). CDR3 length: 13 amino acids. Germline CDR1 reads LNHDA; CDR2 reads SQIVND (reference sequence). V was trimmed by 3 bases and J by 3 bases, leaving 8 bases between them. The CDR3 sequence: CASSIGGDYGYTF. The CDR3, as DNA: TGTGCCAGTAGTATTGGAGGGGACTATGGCTACACCTTC.

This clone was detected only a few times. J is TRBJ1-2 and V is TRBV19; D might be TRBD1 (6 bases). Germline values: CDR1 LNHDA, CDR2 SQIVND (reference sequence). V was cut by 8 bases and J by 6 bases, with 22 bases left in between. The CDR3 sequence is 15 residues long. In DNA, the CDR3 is TGTGCCAGTCGACCCCGTCGAGGGGGTGAGAATGGCTACACCTTC. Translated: CASRPRRGGENGYTF.

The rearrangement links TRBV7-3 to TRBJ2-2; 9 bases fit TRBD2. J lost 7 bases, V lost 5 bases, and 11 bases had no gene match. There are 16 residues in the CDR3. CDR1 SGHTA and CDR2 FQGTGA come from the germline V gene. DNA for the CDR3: TGTGCCAGCAGCCCTCAGGCGGGGGGGCCGGGCGGGGAGCTGTTTTTT. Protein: CASSPQAGGPGGELFF.

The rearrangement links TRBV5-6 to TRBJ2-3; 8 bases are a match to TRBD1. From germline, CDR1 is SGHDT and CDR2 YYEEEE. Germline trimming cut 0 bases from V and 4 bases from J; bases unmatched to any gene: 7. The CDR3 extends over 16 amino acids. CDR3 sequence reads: CASSLGLTGEADTQYF. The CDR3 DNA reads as TGTGCCAGCAGCTTGGGGCTGACAGGGGAGGCAGATACGCAGTATTTT.

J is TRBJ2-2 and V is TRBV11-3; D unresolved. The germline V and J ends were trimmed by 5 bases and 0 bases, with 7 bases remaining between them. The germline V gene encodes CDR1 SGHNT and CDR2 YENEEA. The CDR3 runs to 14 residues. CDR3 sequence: CASSLTTNTGELFF. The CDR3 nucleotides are TGTGCCAGCAGCCTAACTACGAACACCGGGGAGCTGTTTTTT.

For the CDR3, the DNA is TGTGCCAGCAGCCAGGAGGGCCGCGGAGAGGGCTACACCTTC. It is translated as CASSQEGRGEGYTF. The rearrangement uses TRBV4-2 and TRBJ1-2; D is uncertain. V was trimmed by 3 bases and J by 8 bases, leaving 16 bases between them. From germline, CDR1 is LGHNA and CDR2 YNFKEQ. This CDR3 has 14 amino acids.

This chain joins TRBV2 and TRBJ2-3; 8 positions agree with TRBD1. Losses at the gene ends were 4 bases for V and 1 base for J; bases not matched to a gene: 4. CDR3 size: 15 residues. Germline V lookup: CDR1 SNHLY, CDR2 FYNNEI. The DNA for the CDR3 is TGTGCCAGCAGTGCCCAGGGGGCTGGCACAGATACGCAGTATTTT. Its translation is CASSAQGAGTDTQYF.

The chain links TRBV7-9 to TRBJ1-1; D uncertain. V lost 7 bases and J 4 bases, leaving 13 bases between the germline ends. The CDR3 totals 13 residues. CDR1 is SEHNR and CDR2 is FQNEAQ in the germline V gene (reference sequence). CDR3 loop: CASIPSGGTEAFF. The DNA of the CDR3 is TGTGCCAGCATCCCCTCGGGCGGCACTGAAGCTTTCTTT. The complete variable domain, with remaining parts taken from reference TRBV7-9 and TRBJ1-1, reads DTGVSQNPRHKITKRGQNVTFRCDPISEHNRLYWYRQTLGQGPEFLTYFQNEAQLEKSRLLSDRFSAERPKGSFSTLEIQRTEQGDSAMYLCASIPSGGTEAFFGQGTRLTVV.

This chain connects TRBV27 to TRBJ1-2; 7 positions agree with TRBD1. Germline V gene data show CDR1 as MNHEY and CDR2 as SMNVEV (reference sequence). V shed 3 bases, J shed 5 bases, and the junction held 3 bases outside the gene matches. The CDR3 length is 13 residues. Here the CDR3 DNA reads TGTGCCAGCAGTTTGACAGGGTCGTATGGCTACACCTTC. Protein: CASSLTGSYGYTF.

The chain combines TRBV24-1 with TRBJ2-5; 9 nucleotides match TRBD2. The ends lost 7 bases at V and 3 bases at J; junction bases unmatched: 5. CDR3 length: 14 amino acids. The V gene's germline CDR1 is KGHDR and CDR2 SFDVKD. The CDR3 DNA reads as TGTGCCACCAGGGGTAGCGGGGGAAAAGAGACCCAGTACTTC. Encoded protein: CATRGSGGKETQYF.

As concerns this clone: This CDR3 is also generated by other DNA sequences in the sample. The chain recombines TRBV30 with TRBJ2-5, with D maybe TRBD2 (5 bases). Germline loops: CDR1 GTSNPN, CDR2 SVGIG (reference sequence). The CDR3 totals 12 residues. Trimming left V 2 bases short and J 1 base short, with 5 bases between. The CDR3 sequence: CAWSRGQETQYF. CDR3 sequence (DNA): TGTGCCTGGAGTCGGGGCCAAGAGACCCAGTACTTC.

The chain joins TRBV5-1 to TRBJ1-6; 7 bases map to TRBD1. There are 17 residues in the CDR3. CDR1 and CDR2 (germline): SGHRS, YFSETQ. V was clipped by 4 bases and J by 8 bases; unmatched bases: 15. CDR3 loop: CASSLQDRHHKDSPLHF. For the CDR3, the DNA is TGCGCCAGCAGCCTCCAGGACAGGCACCACAAGGATTCACCCCTCCACTTT.

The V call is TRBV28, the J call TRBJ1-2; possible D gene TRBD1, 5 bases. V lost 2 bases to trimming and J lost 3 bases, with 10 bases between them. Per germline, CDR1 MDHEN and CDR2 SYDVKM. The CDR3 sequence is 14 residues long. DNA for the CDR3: TGTGCCAGCAGTTTAGCAGGGATTGACTATGGCTACACCTTC. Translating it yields CASSLAGIDYGYTF.

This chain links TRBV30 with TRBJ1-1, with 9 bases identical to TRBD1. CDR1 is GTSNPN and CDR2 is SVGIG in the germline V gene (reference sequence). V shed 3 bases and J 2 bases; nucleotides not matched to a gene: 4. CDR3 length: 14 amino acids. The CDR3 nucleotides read TGTGCCTGGAGCGGACAGGGGTCAAACACTGAAGCTTTCTTT. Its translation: CAWSGQGSNTEAFF.

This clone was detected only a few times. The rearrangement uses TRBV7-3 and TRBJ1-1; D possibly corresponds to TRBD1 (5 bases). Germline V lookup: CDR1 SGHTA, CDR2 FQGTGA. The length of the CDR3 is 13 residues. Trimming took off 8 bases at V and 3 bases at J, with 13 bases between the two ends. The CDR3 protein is CASGMTGDTEAFF. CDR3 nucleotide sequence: TGTGCCAGCGGGATGACGGGGGACACTGAAGCTTTCTTT. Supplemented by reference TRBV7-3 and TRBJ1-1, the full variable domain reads GAGVSQTPSNKVTEKGKYVELRCDPISGHTALYWYRQSLGQGPEFLIYFQGTGAADDSGLPNDRFFAVRPEGSVSTLKIQRTERGDSAVYLCASGMTGDTEAFFGQGTRLTVV.

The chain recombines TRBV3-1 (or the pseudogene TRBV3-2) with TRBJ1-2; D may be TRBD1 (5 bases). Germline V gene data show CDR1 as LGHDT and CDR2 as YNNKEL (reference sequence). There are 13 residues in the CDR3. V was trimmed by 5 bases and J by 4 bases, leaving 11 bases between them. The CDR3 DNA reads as TGTGCCAGCAGCGTCCGGGACGGCTATGGCTACACCTTC. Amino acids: CASSVRDGYGYTF.